These T cell receptor beta chains were read from a single sample in a study of blood T cell repertoires in COVID-19. Clones were sequenced by immunoSEQ multiplex PCR, and TCRdb holds only the in-frame ones, with some missing. This table holds a few hundred thousand clones, nearly 90% found once. The sample was PBMCs or T cells enriched from blood (not recorded which). Receptors originate from a woman aged 25 to 39 who had recovered from COVID-19. CDR3s include the opening cysteine and the closing phenylalanine or tryptophan. D genes are given only for firm matches.

TRBJ2-2	TRBV7-9	TRBD1	CASSLLPHGTGGTGELFF	TGTGCCAGCAGCTTGTTGCCTCACGGGACAGGGGGGACCGGGGAGCTGTTTTTT
TRBJ1-1	TRBV19	.	CASSPDTEAFF	TGTGCCAGTAGCCCCGACACTGAAGCTTTCTTT
TRBJ1-1	TRBV2	TRBD1	CASSRTGGLSNTEAFF	TGTGCCAGCAGCCGGACAGGGGGTCTGTCGAACACTGAAGCTTTCTTT
TRBJ1-3	TRBV9	TRBD1	CASSVWDRGKAGNTIYF	TGTGCCAGCAGCGTATGGGACAGGGGGAAGGCTGGAAACACCATATATTTT
TRBJ1-1	TRBV2	TRBD1	CASGQDGGGDTEAFF	TGTGCCAGCGGACAGGACGGAGGTGGGGACACTGAAGCTTTCTTT
TRBJ2-3	TRBV5-1	TRBD1	CASSGVGGEWDTQYF	TGCGCCAGCAGCGGGGTAGGGGGCGAATGGGATACGCAGTATTTT
TRBJ2-7	TRBV6-1	.	CASSEGQAPFRSYEQYF	TGTGCCAGCAGTGAAGGACAGGCACCTTTTCGCTCCTACGAGCAGTACTTC
TRBJ1-6	TRBV3-1/TRBV3-2	TRBD1	CASSQAGGSPLHF	TGTGCCAGCAGCCAGGCAGGGGGTTCACCCCTCCACTTT
TRBJ2-7	TRBV11-2	.	CASSLGLSVSYEQYF	TGTGCCAGCAGCTTGGGACTCAGCGTCTCCTACGAGCAGTACTTC
TRBJ2-3	TRBV27	.	CASSFQAGTDTQYF	TGTGCCAGCAGTTTTCAGGCCGGCACAGATACGCAGTATTTT
TRBJ2-1	TRBV5-5	TRBD2	CASRLLTGGFYNEQFF	TGTGCCAGCAGACTGTTGACGGGGGGGTTCTACAATGAGCAGTTCTTC
TRBJ1-2	TRBV6-1	.	CASSEGGYTF	TGTGCCAGCAGTGAGGGCGGCTACACCTTC